This TCR beta chain stems from a study of T cell responses to AZD1222 COVID-19 vaccine. The assay was immunoSEQ multiplex PCR, and TCRdb's table has in-frame clones only and misses some. This sample has about 110,000 clones, with about nine tenths found just once. Deletions cut 4 bases from V and 2 bases from J, with 11 bases between. This CDR3 has 13 amino acids. From germline, CDR1 is SQVTM and CDR2 ANQGSEA. This chain uses TRBV29-1 with TRBJ1-1, with a weak D call TRBD1 (6 bases). The source of this sequence is an adult in good health. The sequenced sample was peripheral blood, obtained on day 0 of AZD1222 vaccination. CDR3 bases: TGCAGCGTTGGAGGGGGAGGTAACACTGAAGCTTTCTTT. Translating gives CSVGGGGNTEAFF. Combining the CDR3 with reference TRBV29-1 and TRBJ1-1 gives the whole variable domain SAVISQKPSRDICQRGTSLTIQCQVDSQVTMMFWYRQQPGQSLTLIATANQGSEATYESGFVIDKFPISRPNLTFSTLTVSNMSPEDSSIYLCSVGGGGNTEAFFGQGTRLTVV.